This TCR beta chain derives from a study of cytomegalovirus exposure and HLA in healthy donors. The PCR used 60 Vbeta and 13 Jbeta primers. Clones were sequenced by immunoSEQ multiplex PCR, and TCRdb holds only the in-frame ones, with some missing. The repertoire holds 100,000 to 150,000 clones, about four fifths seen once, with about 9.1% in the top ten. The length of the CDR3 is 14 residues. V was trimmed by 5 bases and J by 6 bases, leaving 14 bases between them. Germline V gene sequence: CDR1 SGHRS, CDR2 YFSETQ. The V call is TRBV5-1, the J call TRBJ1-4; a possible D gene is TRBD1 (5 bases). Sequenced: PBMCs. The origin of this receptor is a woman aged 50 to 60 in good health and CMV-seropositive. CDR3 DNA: TGCGCCAGCAGGGTTACAGGTCTCGATGAAAAACTGTTTTTT. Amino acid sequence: CASRVTGLDEKLFF.